These T cell receptor beta chains were read from a single sample in a study of T cells in Graves' hyperthyroidism and ophthalmopathy. Each CDR3 protein gets one entry after TCRdb re-called the multiplex PCR reads with MiXCR. The data hold a few hundred thousand distinct CDR3 sequences, with roughly 15% observed a single time. The source material was blood. These receptors all come from a woman aged 18-29 years with Graves' ophthalmopathy. Each CDR3 is given with its conserved first and last residue. The order of the fields is V gene, D gene, CDR3 protein. D genes are given only for firm matches.

TRBV11-2,TRBD2,CASSRGSFGTDTQYF
TRBV4-2,TRBD1,CASSQDLGTGTNTGELFF
TRBV7-3,TRBD2,CASSWLAGGYNEQFF
TRBV9,TRBD2,CASSVGSSGRPYNEQFF
TRBV12-3/TRBV12-4,NA,CASSLIGLNTEAFF
TRBV11-2,NA,CASSQGHGPYEQYF
TRBV7-8,NA,CASSSTANLYGYTF
TRBV6-1,NA,CASWKDTGNTIYF
TRBV3-1,NA,CASSQDLSGYTF
TRBV28,TRBD2,CASSTYAIRSGGPSTDTQYF